The clone carrying this T cell receptor beta chain was found once. Its antigen is still unknown. Assay used: immunoSEQ multiplex PCR; TCRdb lists only in-frame clones, some missing. In the table there are about 420,000 clones, around 87% of which are singletons. The data belong to a study of Ad26.COV2.S vaccination and SARS-CoV-2 variants. Across the whole study: This donor came from the COV1001 trial of Ad26.COV2.S. Recipients of Ad26.COV2.S got it intramuscularly, once or twice 56 days apart. Whole-study findings and limits: Substantial post-vaccination breadth of spike-specific CD8+ and CD4+ T cell responses was reported.

The sample's treatment: roughly 18 received Ad26.COV2.S at low or high dose, single or two shots; about 5 received placebo; per-sample allocation not given. The investigators took samples on day 63 after the first vaccine or placebo injection. There are 13 residues in the CDR3. CDR1 and CDR2 from the germline V gene are SNHLY and FYNNEI. V shed 8 bases, J shed 4 bases, and the junction held 8 bases outside the gene matches. The clonotype comes from a person aged 18-65 years who received the Ad26.COV2.S COVID-19 vaccine or a placebo. Sequencing was performed on peripheral blood, taken in a trial of Ad26.COV2.S vaccine versus placebo. V and J are TRBV2 and TRBJ2-7, with 7 bases aligning to TRBD1. The CDR3 reads CASRQGGLYEQYF. The CDR3 region has the DNA TGTGCCAGCCGACAGGGTGGATTATACGAGCAGTACTTC.